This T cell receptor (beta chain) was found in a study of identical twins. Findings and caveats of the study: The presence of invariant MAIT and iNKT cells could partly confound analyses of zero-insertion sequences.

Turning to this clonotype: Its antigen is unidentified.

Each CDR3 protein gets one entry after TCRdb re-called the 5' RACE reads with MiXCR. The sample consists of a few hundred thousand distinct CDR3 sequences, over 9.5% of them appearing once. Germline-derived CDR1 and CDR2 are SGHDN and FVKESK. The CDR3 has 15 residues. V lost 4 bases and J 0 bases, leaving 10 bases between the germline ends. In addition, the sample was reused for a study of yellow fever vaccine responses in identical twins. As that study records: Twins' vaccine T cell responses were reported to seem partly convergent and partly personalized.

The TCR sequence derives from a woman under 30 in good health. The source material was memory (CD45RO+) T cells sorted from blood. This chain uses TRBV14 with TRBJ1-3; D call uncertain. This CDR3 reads CASSLGGISGNTIYF. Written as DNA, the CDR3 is TGTGCCAGCAGCCTCGGAGGGATCTCTGGAAACACCATATATTTT. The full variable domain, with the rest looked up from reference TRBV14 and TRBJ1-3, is EAGVTQFPSHSVIEKGQTVTLRCDPISGHDNLYWYRRVMGKEIKFLLHFVKESKQDESGMPNNRFLAERTGGTYSTLKVQPAELEDSGVYFCASSLGGISGNTIYFGEGSWLTVV.